A single sample gave rise to the 11 T cell receptor beta chains below, sequenced in a study of control samples from healthy donors and cancer patients. TCRdb's copy holds only in-frame clones and misses some; the assay was immunoSEQ multiplex PCR. The data hold tens of thousands of clones, with about 88% observed a single time. The sample comprised blood. The receptors come from a woman in her seventies in good health.

The chain combines TRBV27 with TRBJ1-1, with 7 bases lining up with TRBD1. CDR1 MNHEY and CDR2 SMNVEV come from the germline V gene (reference sequence). With V trimmed by 6 bases and J by 0 bases, 1 base remained unmatched. The CDR3 covers 13 residues. The CDR3 reads CASRGQVNTEAFF. The CDR3 DNA reads as TGTGCCAGCAGAGGACAGGTGAACACTGAAGCTTTCTTT.

This clone was counted between two and nine times. The gene calls are TRBV7-2 and TRBJ1-3, with D unresolved. V lost 4 bases and J 0 bases, leaving 7 bases between the germline ends. Germline CDR1 and CDR2: SGHTA and FQGNSA. The CDR3 is 14 residues long. The CDR3 bases are TGTGCCAGCAGCTCGGCAAACTCTGGAAACACCATATATTTT. Its translation: CASSSANSGNTIYF.

The chain uses TRBV19 and TRBJ1-1; D is unresolved. V shed 1 base and J shed 2 bases, with 14 bases lying between them. The CDR3 loop spans 16 amino acids. The germline V gene has CDR1 LNHDA and CDR2 SQIVND (reference sequence). The CDR3 sequence: CASSIGRALANTEAFF. The DNA of the CDR3 is TGTGCCAGTAGTATAGGTCGGGCCCTGGCAAACACTGAAGCTTTCTTT.

About this clone itself: This sample also contains other DNA sequences that code for the same CDR3. The V gene is TRBV7-9, the J gene TRBJ1-1, with unresolved D. This CDR3 has 14 amino acids. Germline V gene lookup returns CDR1 SEHNR and CDR2 FQNEAQ (reference sequence). The ends were cut back, 0 bases at V and 4 bases at J, with 9 bases in the middle. This CDR3 is CASSLAGGGTEAFF. CDR3 sequence (DNA): TGTGCCAGCAGCTTAGCAGGTGGAGGCACTGAAGCTTTCTTT.

J is TRBJ2-3 and V is TRBV9; 10 bases agree with TRBD2. The CDR3 runs to 16 residues. Germline V lookup: CDR1 SGDLS, CDR2 YYNGEE. V dropped 2 bases and J dropped 2; count of bases not matched to a gene: 5. CDR3 residues: CASSVELAGSTDTQYF. Here the CDR3 DNA reads TGTGCCAGCAGCGTCGAACTAGCGGGGTCCACAGATACGCAGTATTTT.

This clone was seen only once. The chain recombines TRBV4-1 with TRBJ1-5; unclear D gene. Germline loops: CDR1 MGHRA, CDR2 YSYEKL. This CDR3 comprises 15 residues. Trimming shortened V by 0 bases and J by 4 bases, and 10 bases separated the two germline ends. CDR3 DNA: TGCGCCAGCAGCCAAGATAGAATAGTGAATCAGCCCCAGCATTTT. Residues: CASSQDRIVNQPQHF.

This rearrangement joins TRBV2 to TRBJ1-1; D ambiguous. Looked up from germline, CDR1 is SNHLY and CDR2 is FYNNEI. The CDR3 covers 13 residues. V shed 7 bases and J shed 0 bases, with 9 bases lying between them. The CDR3 nucleotides read TGTGCCAGCACTGTGGAACTGAACACTGAAGCTTTCTTT. Translating it yields CASTVELNTEAFF.

CDR3 region: CASSLSRGGKNNEQFF. In DNA form, the CDR3 reads TGCGCCAGCAGCTTGAGCCGCGGGGGAAAAAACAATGAGCAGTTCTTC. The rearrangement uses TRBV5-1 and TRBJ2-1; 7 bases map to TRBD2. The germline V gene encodes CDR1 SGHRS and CDR2 YFSETQ. V shed 1 base, J shed 5 bases, and the junction held 9 bases outside the gene matches. The CDR3 extends over 16 amino acids.

This clone was found a few times. This specimen includes other DNA sequences encoding the same CDR3. The chain is built from TRBV11-3 and TRBJ2-1; 8 positions match TRBD2. With 8 bases clipped from V and 1 base from J, the junction kept 7 bases outside the gene matches. This CDR3 comprises 15 residues. The germline V gene has CDR1 SGHNT and CDR2 YENEEA. Written as DNA, the CDR3 is TGTGCCAGCTCGCTCGGGGGGGCTTCCTACAATGAGCAGTTCTTC. Amino acids: CASSLGGASYNEQFF.

The chain uses TRBV5-1 and TRBJ2-1, with D possibly being TRBD1 or TRBD2 (5 bases each). CDR3 size: 13 residues. Trimming stripped 0 bases from V and 6 bases from J, with 7 bases between. The germline V gene has CDR1 SGHRS and CDR2 YFSETQ. The CDR3 loop reads CASSLAGPNEQFF. CDR3 DNA sequence: TGCGCCAGCAGCTTGGCGGGGCCCAATGAGCAGTTCTTC.

CDR3 bases: TGCGCCAGCAGTCCCAGTCACAATGGCTACACCTTC. Translated: CASSPSHNGYTF. The chain recombines TRBV4-1 with TRBJ1-2; D unresolved. Germline values: CDR1 MGHRA, CDR2 YSYEKL. This CDR3 has 12 residues. Trimming left V 6 bases short and J 6 bases short, with 11 bases between.